The 3 T cell receptor beta chains below all came from one sample that was sequenced in a study of T-cell memory formation after mild COVID-19. Via MiXCR, TCRdb re-called the 5' RACE reads, giving one row per CDR3 protein. The sample carries about 50,000 distinct CDR3 sequences, around 12% recorded once. The sample comprised PBMCs or a T cell subset sorted from them (not recorded which). These receptors were obtained from a man between 18 and 29 years old who had mild COVID-19 (a few samples of this study predate the infection). Cell type and time point are not known.

V gene TRBV19 combines with J gene TRBJ1-5, with D possibly TRBD1 on 5 matching bases. The CDR3 runs 13 residues. The ends were cut back, 3 bases at V and 2 bases at J, with 5 bases in the middle. Germline CDR1 is LNHDA and CDR2 is SQIVND (reference sequence). Here the CDR3 reads CASSMTGNQPQHF. CDR3 DNA sequence: TGTGCCAGTAGTATGACAGGCAATCAGCCCCAGCATTTT.

CDR3 in DNA: TGCGCCAGCAGCCAGCCGGGGGGCAGGTGGCGGGAGACCCAGTACTTC. It is translated as CASSQPGGRWRETQYF. The chain has TRBV4-1 and TRBJ2-5; a possible D gene is TRBD2 (7 bases). Germline assignment: CDR1 MGHRA and CDR2 YSYEKL. Trimming took 3 bases from V and 5 from J, leaving 19 bases between them. This CDR3 contains 16 residues.

Concerning this clonotype itself: Germline and junction disagree at one end, which may indicate a read error. The chain has TRBV7-6 and TRBJ2-2; possible D gene TRBD2, 6 bases. The germline V gene has CDR1 SGHVS and CDR2 FNYEAQ. The CDR3 extends over 14 amino acids. The CDR3 DNA sequence: TGTGCCAGCAGCCTAGAAGCGAATCCCGGGGGGCTGTTTTTT. It encodes CASSLEANPGGLFF.